This T cell receptor (beta chain) stems from a study of PD-L1 blockade in urothelial cancer. Across the study: Patients' histories included 0 to 3 prior chemotherapy regimens. Median T cell yield from blood was roughly 140,000. Study outcomes and limitations: Greater 3-week expansion of tumor-associated blood clones was recorded for durable-benefit patients.

TCRdb's table, derived via immunoSEQ multiplex PCR, lists solely in-frame clones and lacks some. The table has tens of thousands of clones, under 95% seen once; the top ten hold about 7.9%. Germline V gene sequence: CDR1 MNHNS, CDR2 SASEGT. The V end lost 6 bases, the J end lost 4 bases, and 13 bases lay between the germline ends. The CDR3 runs 15 residues. To note about this clone: As yet, its antigen is unknown.

As to time point: peripheral blood 6 weeks after treatment start. All patients handed over anywhere from 1 to 8 samples, pretreatment and on-treatment. This TCR came from a man between 65 and 85 years old with urothelial cancer. The sample in question was PBMCs, obtained around atezolizumab (anti-PD-L1) treatment. This rearrangement joins TRBV6-1 to TRBJ2-6, with a tentative D call TRBD1 (6 bases). The CDR3 bases are TGTGCCAGCAGCTCGCAGGGGACCGGGGCCAACGTCCTGACTTTC. It translates to CASSSQGTGANVLTF.